The 25 T cell receptor beta chains reported below all come from one sample, sequenced in a study of blood T cell repertoires in COVID-19. Assay: immunoSEQ multiplex PCR; the TCRdb copy retains only in-frame clones and omits some. The table shows around 100,000 clones, with more than 75% occurring only once. Sequencing was performed on peripheral blood. These receptors were collected from a middle-aged man with active or convalescent COVID-19.

This sequence joins TRBV13 and TRBJ1-2; tentative D call: TRBD1 (5 bases). Germline assignment: CDR1 PRHDT and CDR2 FYEKMQ (reference sequence). The CDR3 consists of 16 residues. V was shortened by 5 bases and J by 0 bases, with 16 bases between the two germline ends. Here the CDR3 DNA reads TGTGCCAGCAGCCGACAGCATACAACTTCTAACTATGGCTACACCTTC. Amino acid sequence: CASSRQHTTSNYGYTF.

The V call is TRBV28, the J call TRBJ2-3, with 13 bases aligning to TRBD2. CDR1 and CDR2 from the germline V gene are MDHEN and SYDVKM. The CDR3 totals 16 residues. With 4 bases clipped from V and 6 bases from J, the junction kept 7 bases outside the gene matches. DNA of the CDR3: TGTGCCAGCAGTTCAACTAGCGGGGGGGCCACGGATACGCAGTATTTT. Amino acids: CASSSTSGGATDTQYF.

The rearrangement joins TRBV19 to TRBJ2-2, with TRBD2 matching over 12 bases. This CDR3 is built from 21 residues. After removal of 5 bases from V and 3 bases from J, the junction contained 19 bases not matched to a gene. The germline CDR1 and CDR2 sequences are LNHDA and SQIVND (reference sequence). CDR3 nucleotide sequence: TGTGCCAGTAGTTTAACTCTAGCGGGGGGGCCATTCTTAGTATACACCGGGGAGCTGTTTTTT. This translates into CASSLTLAGGPFLVYTGELFF.

The rearrangement joins TRBV3-1 (or the pseudogene TRBV3-2) to TRBJ2-5; tentatively, D is TRBD2 (5 bases). The CDR3 is 17 amino acids. The V gene's germline CDR1 is LGHDT and CDR2 YNNKEL (reference sequence). Trimming cost V 2 bases and J 5 bases, with 21 bases left between them. The CDR3, as DNA: TGTGCCAGCAGCCAATCTGGGGAGCTACCAAGGTACGAGACCCAGTACTTC. Translated, it gives CASSQSGELPRYETQYF.

The V call is TRBV3-1 (or the pseudogene TRBV3-2), the J call TRBJ2-7, with D perhaps TRBD1 (6 bases). The CDR3 extends over 15 amino acids. Germline V lookup: CDR1 LGHDT, CDR2 YNNKEL (reference sequence). Trimming removed 4 bases at V and 5 bases at J, with 18 bases between. The CDR3 DNA reads TGTGCCAGCAGCCCTAGCAGGACACAGGGCAACGAGCAGTACTTC. Translating gives CASSPSRTQGNEQYF.

The rearrangement links TRBV21-1 to TRBJ2-2; the D call TRBD1 from the table was never checked on the DNA. TRBV21-1 is recorded as a pseudogene. The CDR3 is 15 residues long. CDR3: CASSKAGQHTGELFF. CDR3 coding DNA: TGTGCCAGCAGCAAAGCGGGACAGCACACCGGGGAGCTGTTTTTT.

This sequence joins TRBV10-3 and TRBJ1-6; tentative D call: TRBD1 (5 bases). V lost 0 bases and J lost 8, with 8 bases in between. CDR1 ENHRY and CDR2 SYGVKD come from the germline V gene. The CDR3 spans 14 residues. For the CDR3, the DNA is TGTGCCATCAGTGAGTCGGGCAGGGATTCACCCCTCCACTTT. Encoded protein: CAISESGRDSPLHF.

The chain's CDR3 is CASSPRENQPQHF. DNA of the CDR3: TGTGCCAGCAGCCCAAGAGAGAATCAGCCCCAGCATTTT. The chain joins TRBV6-5 to TRBJ1-5; no clear D. The V gene lost 6 bases and the J gene lost 4 bases, with 10 bases spanning the gap. CDR1 is MNHEY and CDR2 is SVGAGI in the germline V gene. The CDR3 loop spans 13 amino acids.

V gene TRBV7-2 combines with J gene TRBJ2-7, with D possibly matching TRBD1 (6 bases). Germline V lookup: CDR1 SGHTA, CDR2 FQGNSA. Deletions cut 5 bases from V and 2 bases from J, with 19 bases between. The CDR3 has 16 residues. CDR3 residues: CASSQGTGTLTYEQYF. CDR3 nucleotide sequence: TGTGCCAGCAGCCAAGGAACAGGGACCCTGACCTACGAGCAGTACTTC. Combining the CDR3 with reference TRBV7-2 and TRBJ2-7 gives the whole variable domain GAGVSQSPSNKVTEKGKDVELRCDPISGHTALYWYRQSLGQGLEFLIYFQGNSAPDKSGLPSDRFSAERTGGSVSTLTIQRTQQEDSAVYLCASSQGTGTLTYEQYFGPGTRLTVT.

This chain connects TRBV11-2 to TRBJ2-7, with a tentative D call TRBD1 (6 bases). This CDR3 spans 12 amino acids. Germline V gene lookup returns CDR1 SGHAT and CDR2 FQNNGV. V was cut by 5 bases and J by 2 bases, with 7 bases left in between. Written as DNA, the CDR3 is TGTGCCAGCAGCCGGACAGCCTACGAGCAGTACTTC. Translation: CASSRTAYEQYF.

This sequence joins TRBV19 and TRBJ2-5, with D possibly TRBD1 on 6 matching bases. Trimming left V 7 bases short and J 2 bases short, with 17 bases between. The length of the CDR3 is 15 residues. CDR1 and CDR2 from the germline V gene are LNHDA and SQIVND (reference sequence). Here the CDR3 reads CASTRDTTTQETQYF. For the CDR3, the DNA is TGTGCCAGTACCCGGGACACGACAACTCAAGAGACCCAGTACTTC. The full variable domain, completed using reference TRBV19 and TRBJ2-5, is DGGITQSPKYLFRKEGQNVTLSCEQNLNHDAMYWYRQDPGQGLRLIYYSQIVNDFQKGDIAEGYSVSREKKESFPLTVTSAQKNPTAFYLCASTRDTTTQETQYFGPGTRLLVL.

The chain uses TRBV5-6 and TRBJ1-1; 8 bases are a match to TRBD1. V dropped 4 bases and J dropped 4; count of bases not matched to a gene: 6. CDR3 length equals 14 residues. Germline loops: CDR1 SGHDT, CDR2 YYEEEE. The CDR3 sequence is CASSTGGTSTEAFF. The CDR3 DNA is TGTGCCAGCAGCACAGGGGGGACGAGCACTGAAGCTTTCTTT. Complete variable domain (other parts from reference TRBV5-6 and TRBJ1-1): DAGVTQSPTHLIKTRGQQVTLRCSPKSGHDTVSWYQQALGQGPQFIFQYYEEEERQRGNFPDRFSGHQFPNYSSELNVNALLLGDSALYLCASSTGGTSTEAFFGQGTRLTVV.

The rearrangement uses TRBV4-1 and TRBJ2-1; TRBD2 might be the D (7 bases). The CDR3 has 16 residues. Trimming removed 0 bases at V and 7 bases at J, with 16 bases between. Germline V gene sequence: CDR1 MGHRA, CDR2 YSYEKL. The CDR3 loop is CASSQEGGGVWNEQFF. The CDR3 DNA reads TGCGCCAGCAGCCAAGAAGGCGGGGGCGTCTGGAATGAGCAGTTCTTC.

The chain links TRBV19 to TRBJ2-1; tentative D call: TRBD1 (6 bases). Deletions cut 5 bases from V and 0 bases from J, with 14 bases between. The CDR3 consists of 16 residues. Germline V gives CDR1 LNHDA, CDR2 SQIVND (reference sequence). Here the CDR3 reads CASSVGTLSSYNEQFF. The DNA of the CDR3 is TGTGCCAGTAGTGTTGGGACATTGAGCTCCTACAATGAGCAGTTCTTC.

The J gene is TRBJ2-3, the V gene TRBV6-5, with TRBD1 matching over 10 bases. This CDR3 has 16 amino acids. Per the germline V gene, CDR1 is MNHEY and CDR2 is SVGAGI. The V segment lost 0 bases and the J segment 3 bases; nucleotides outside the gene matches: 3. In DNA, the CDR3 is TGTGCCAGCAGTTACTCTGGGGGACAGGGGACAGATACGCAGTATTTT. Amino acids: CASSYSGGQGTDTQYF.

The gene calls are TRBV7-2 and TRBJ2-1; a weak D match, TRBD2 (5 bases). The CDR3 sequence is 16 residues long. V lost 0 bases and J 1 base, leaving 10 bases between the germline ends. The germline gives CDR1 SGHTA, CDR2 FQGNSA. This CDR3 reads CASSLAGSGSYNEQFF. The CDR3 DNA sequence: TGTGCCAGCAGCTTAGCGGGGAGTGGGTCCTACAATGAGCAGTTCTTC.

CDR3 loop: CASSLAQTSGGWETQYF. In nucleotides, the CDR3 is TGTGCCAGCAGCTTAGCCCAGACTAGCGGGGGGTGGGAGACCCAGTACTTC. The chain uses TRBV7-2 and TRBJ2-5; 13 bases map to TRBD2. The CDR3 consists of 17 residues. V lost 0 bases and J lost 5; bases outside the gene matches: 6. CDR1 is SGHTA and CDR2 is FQGNSA in the germline V gene.

The chain has TRBV30 and TRBJ2-3; 15 bases are shared with TRBD2. Germline V gene lookup returns CDR1 GTSNPN and CDR2 SVGIG (reference sequence). V was clipped by 7 bases and J by 6 bases; unmatched bases: 8. The length of the CDR3 is 15 residues. The CDR3 loop is CALTGLAGGSDTQYF. The CDR3 DNA reads TGTGCCTTGACAGGACTAGCGGGGGGGTCGGATACGCAGTATTTT.

This clone occurred a few times. The J gene is TRBJ1-5, the V gene TRBV27; 7 nucleotides agree with TRBD1. Germline values: CDR1 MNHEY, CDR2 SMNVEV (reference sequence). After removal of 2 bases from V and 3 bases from J, the junction contained 4 bases not matched to a gene. The CDR3 runs 15 residues. The CDR3 nucleotides are TGTGCCAGCAGTTTAATCACAGGGGTCAATCAGCCCCAGCATTTT. Amino acids: CASSLITGVNQPQHF.

The genes are TRBV30 and TRBJ1-6, with 7 bases lining up with TRBD1. Germline V lookup: CDR1 GTSNPN, CDR2 SVGIG (reference sequence). The CDR3 is 15 residues long. V shed 3 bases and J 3 bases; nucleotides not matched to a gene: 5. The CDR3 sequence is CAWRQGPNYNSPLHF. The CDR3 nucleotides are TGTGCCTGGAGACAGGGGCCGAACTATAATTCACCCCTCCACTTT.

V gene TRBV3-1 (or the pseudogene TRBV3-2) combines with J gene TRBJ2-2; possibly TRBD1 for D (6 bases). V lost 4 bases and J lost 4, with 10 bases in between. Germline V gene data show CDR1 as LGHDT and CDR2 as YNNKEL (reference sequence). This CDR3 has 14 residues. In DNA form, the CDR3 reads TGTGCCAGCAGCCCCGCCAGGGGCACCGGGGAGCTGTTTTTT. Protein product: CASSPARGTGELFF.

V is TRBV9 and J is TRBJ2-3, with TRBD1 matching 7 bases. The CDR3 contains 14 residues. V shed 3 bases, J shed 2 bases, and the junction held 3 bases outside the gene matches. Germline V CDR1 and CDR2: SGDLS, YYNGEE. CDR3 nucleotides: TGTGCCAGCAGCGCCACAGGGGTCACAGATACGCAGTATTTT. Residues: CASSATGVTDTQYF.

This clone was seen a handful of times. This chain joins TRBV3-1 (or the pseudogene TRBV3-2) and TRBJ1-2; 7 nucleotides align to TRBD1. The V gene end was trimmed by 1 base and the J gene end by 8 bases; junction bases not matched to a gene: 13. This CDR3 has 16 residues. CDR1 is LGHDT and CDR2 is YNNKEL in the germline V gene (reference sequence). The CDR3, as DNA: TGTGCCAGCAGCCAAGCGGTTAGACAGGGAAGTTTCGGCTACACCTTC. Amino acid sequence: CASSQAVRQGSFGYTF.

This chain joins TRBV28 and TRBJ1-2; the D is unclear. The CDR3 covers 13 residues. Germline V gene data show CDR1 as MDHEN and CDR2 as SYDVKM. Trimming pared 2 bases from V and 7 bases from J, leaving 11 bases between. CDR3 sequence (DNA): TGTGCCAGCAGTTTAACGACTATCTCTGGCTACACCTTC. It codes for CASSLTTISGYTF.

This clone was recorded at least ten times. This chain uses TRBV7-9 with TRBJ1-5; D perhaps matches TRBD1 (5 bases). The V end lost 1 base, the J end lost 6 bases, and 19 bases lay between the germline ends. The CDR3 consists of 17 residues. Germline-derived CDR1 and CDR2 are SEHNR and FQNEAQ (reference sequence). In DNA form, the CDR3 reads TGTGCCAGCAGCTTAGGGGGTTTTGCGGGGGTTGGTCAGCCCCAGCATTTT. Residues: CASSLGGFAGVGQPQHF.